These T cell receptor beta chains were read from a single sample in a study of PD-L1 blockade in urothelial cancer. Method: immunoSEQ multiplex PCR; TCRdb's copy keeps in-frame clones and lacks some. Of tens of thousands of clones in the sample, more than 80% were seen once. Sequenced material: PBMCs, taken around atezolizumab (anti-PD-L1) treatment. The receptor source for this set is a man aged 70-80 years with urothelial cancer. CDR3s include the opening cysteine and the closing phenylalanine or tryptophan. The order of the fields is clone size, V gene, CDR3 protein. Clone size appears in some rows only: once, few, many, or a class for an expanded clone.

>NA|TRBV6-1
CASTLQGNTEAFF
>NA|TRBV4-1
CASSQGANRVSDTQYF
>NA|TRBV27
CASSFQPRGYEQYF
>NA|TRBV10-3
CAISPRTEYGYTF
>NA|TRBV9
CASSPGTSPGEQFF
>NA|TRBV15
CATSRPRLAGSNEQFF
>once|TRBV5-1
CASSLQAGGITDTQYF
>NA|TRBV30
CACRTSAYNEQFF
>NA|TRBV4-3
CASSQEWGRGSMNTEAFF
>NA|TRBV10-3
CAISLSGVGTQYF
>NA|TRBV4-2
CASSQEWRGYLPQITQYF